The 23 T cell receptor beta chains given below trace back to one sample, sequenced in a study of cytomegalovirus exposure and HLA in healthy donors. PCR was performed using 60 Vbeta and 13 Jbeta primers. TCRdb's table, derived via immunoSEQ multiplex PCR, lists solely in-frame clones and lacks some. The sample has about 67,000 clones. Sequencing was performed on PBMCs. These receptors originate from a boy aged 5-17 years in good health and CMV-seronegative.

The rearrangement links TRBV5-1 to TRBJ1-2; the D gene is possibly TRBD1 (6 bases). CDR3 length equals 15 residues. Germline CDR1 reads SGHRS; CDR2 reads YFSETQ. V was trimmed by 0 bases and J by 2 bases, leaving 11 bases between them. CDR3 sequence reads: CASSLGAGGNYGYTF. CDR3 in DNA: TGCGCCAGCAGCTTGGGTGCGGGGGGCAACTATGGCTACACCTTC.

The chain recombines TRBV11-2 with TRBJ1-2; TRBD1 might be the D (5 bases). The V gene lost 5 bases and the J gene lost 1 base, with 11 bases spanning the gap. CDR3 length equals 14 residues. Looked up from germline, CDR1 is SGHAT and CDR2 is FQNNGV. The CDR3 sequence is CASSPTAINYGYTF. DNA for the CDR3: TGTGCCAGCAGCCCGACAGCGATTAACTATGGCTACACCTTC.

This chain joins TRBV27 and TRBJ1-1; D remains ambiguous. Trimming left V 2 bases short and J 7 bases short, with 17 bases between. Germline lookup yields CDR1 MNHEY and CDR2 SMNVEV (reference sequence). The CDR3 has 15 residues. As DNA, the CDR3 is TGTGCCAGCAGTTTAGATGTGTCTCGGGGTAATGAAGCTTTCTTT. Protein product: CASSLDVSRGNEAFF.

CDR3: CASSPLPGTGQATEAFF. CDR3 coding DNA: TGTGCCAGCTCACCATTACCTGGGACAGGGCAGGCCACTGAAGCTTTCTTT. The rearrangement links TRBV18 to TRBJ1-1; 9 nucleotides align to TRBD1. V lost 2 bases to trimming and J lost 4 bases; unmatched junction nucleotides: 11. CDR3 length equals 17 residues. CDR1 and CDR2 (germline): KGHSH, LQKENI.

J is TRBJ2-1 and V is TRBV4-3, with 13 bases lining up with TRBD2. CDR3 length equals 16 residues. Germline V gene sequence: CDR1 LGHNA, CDR2 YSLEER. J was trimmed by 7 bases and V by 1 base; bases with no gene match: 4. The CDR3 DNA is TGCGCCAGCAGCCAAGGACTAGCGGGAGGATATAATGAGCAGTTCTTC. This translates into CASSQGLAGGYNEQFF.

The V gene is TRBV5-1, the J gene TRBJ1-1, with a tentative D call TRBD1 (5 bases). V lost 0 bases to trimming and J lost 0 bases, with 9 bases between them. Germline-derived CDR1 and CDR2 are SGHRS and YFSETQ. CDR3 size: 15 residues. This CDR3 reads CASSLVAGMNTEAFF. Here the CDR3 DNA reads TGCGCCAGCAGCTTGGTCGCAGGGATGAACACTGAAGCTTTCTTT.

The chain uses TRBV5-1 and TRBJ2-2; possibly TRBD2 for D (7 bases). This CDR3 contains 19 residues. Germline CDR1 is SGHRS and CDR2 is YFSETQ. Trimming shortened V by 5 bases and J by 2 bases, and 25 bases separated the two germline ends. CDR3 bases: TGCGCCAGCAGTAAACCACCCTTTTCGAGGGGGGGCAACACCGGGGAGCTGTTTTTT. Translating gives CASSKPPFSRGGNTGELFF. Based on the CDR3 plus reference TRBV5-1 and TRBJ2-2, the full variable domain is KAGVTQTPRYLIKTRGQQVTLSCSPISGHRSVSWYQQTPGQGLQFLFEYFSETQRNKGNFPGRFSGRQFSNSRSEMNVSTLELGDSALYLCASSKPPFSRGGNTGELFFGEGSRLTVL.

The chain joins TRBV10-2 to TRBJ1-5; D unclear. Germline values: CDR1 WSHSY, CDR2 SAAADI. V gave up 4 bases and J gave up 2 bases, with 3 bases separating them. CDR3 length: 12 residues. For the CDR3, the DNA is TGCGCCAGCAGTGGGCGCAATCAGCCCCAGCATTTT. Translated, it gives CASSGRNQPQHF.

CDR3 protein: CASSPLRAGRGYTF. The DNA for the CDR3 is TGTGCCAGCAGCCCCCTCCGCGCCGGTCGGGGCTACACCTTC. This chain uses TRBV14 with TRBJ1-2; unclear D gene. The CDR3 covers 14 residues. V was shortened by 4 bases and J by 8 bases, with 17 bases between the two germline ends. Germline V gives CDR1 SGHDN, CDR2 FVKESK.

This chain connects TRBV7-2 to TRBJ2-3; TRBD2 aligns across 12 bases. The CDR3 totals 16 residues. The germline V gene has CDR1 SGHTA and CDR2 FQGNSA. With V trimmed by 4 bases and J by 3 bases, 5 bases remained unmatched. The CDR3 region is CASSSTGTSGTDTQYF. In DNA, the CDR3 is TGTGCCAGCAGCTCCACCGGGACTAGCGGGACAGATACGCAGTATTTT.

This chain links TRBV27 with TRBJ1-1; D unclear. V lost 5 bases to trimming and J lost 2 bases, with 9 bases between them. CDR1 and CDR2 from the germline V gene are MNHEY and SMNVEV (reference sequence). CDR3 size: 13 residues. The CDR3 protein is CASSPAINTEAFF. For the CDR3, the DNA is TGTGCCAGCAGTCCCGCGATCAACACTGAAGCTTTCTTT.

The chain combines TRBV7-3 with TRBJ1-1, with D maybe TRBD1 (6 bases). The CDR3 runs to 13 residues. From germline, CDR1 is SGHTA and CDR2 FQGTGA. V was shortened by 1 base and J by 7 bases, with 10 bases between the two germline ends. The CDR3 here is CASSLNRVSEAFF. As DNA, the CDR3 is TGTGCCAGCAGCTTAAACAGGGTGAGTGAAGCTTTCTTT.

V is TRBV6-6 and J is TRBJ2-3, with TRBD1 identical over 7 bases. V shed 5 bases, J shed 0 bases, and the junction held 8 bases outside the gene matches. Germline-derived CDR1 and CDR2 are MNHNY and SVGAGI (reference sequence). The CDR3 contains 16 residues. The CDR3 protein is CASSPRGIESTDTQYF. The CDR3 nucleotides read TGTGCCAGCAGTCCCAGGGGGATTGAAAGCACAGATACGCAGTATTTT.

The chain recombines TRBV27 with TRBJ1-2; D gene uncertain. V was clipped by 4 bases and J by 2 bases, with 14 bases between them. Germline V lookup: CDR1 MNHEY, CDR2 SMNVEV (reference sequence). The CDR3 spans 15 residues. CDR3 nucleotides: TGTGCCAGCAGTTCTACGAGGACTGGCAACTATGGCTACACCTTC. Encoded protein: CASSSTRTGNYGYTF.

The chain joins TRBV7-3 to TRBJ1-2, with 8 bases fitting TRBD1. After removal of 5 bases from V and 8 bases from J, the junction contained 10 bases not matched to a gene. Germline CDR1 is SGHTA and CDR2 is FQGTGA. The CDR3 sequence is 14 residues long. DNA of the CDR3: TGTGCCAGCAGCATCGGACAGGGTAATGAAGGCTACACCTTC. This codes for CASSIGQGNEGYTF.

This chain uses TRBV5-1 with TRBJ2-7; a weak D match, TRBD1 (5 bases). Germline V gene sequence: CDR1 SGHRS, CDR2 YFSETQ. The CDR3 sequence is 15 residues long. Deletions cut 4 bases from V and 4 bases from J, with 18 bases between. The CDR3 DNA follows: TGCGCCAGCAGCCGGCGAATGGACACATTTTACGAGCAGTACTTC. Residues: CASSRRMDTFYEQYF. Together with reference TRBV5-1 and TRBJ2-7, the CDR3 gives the full variable domain: KAGVTQTPRYLIKTRGQQVTLSCSPISGHRSVSWYQQTPGQGLQFLFEYFSETQRNKGNFPGRFSGRQFSNSRSEMNVSTLELGDSALYLCASSRRMDTFYEQYFGPGTRLTVT.

The rearrangement uses TRBV29-1 and TRBJ2-3, with TRBD1 matching 8 bases. CDR1 and CDR2 from the germline V gene are SQVTM and ANQGSEA. After removal of 7 bases from V and 6 bases from J, the junction contained 3 bases not matched to a gene. This CDR3 has 11 amino acids. The chain's CDR3 is CSGGQADTQYF. The CDR3 region has the DNA TGCAGCGGGGGACAGGCCGATACGCAGTATTTT.

The chain is built from TRBV2 and TRBJ2-1, with D perhaps TRBD1 (6 bases). CDR1 and CDR2 (germline): SNHLY, FYNNEI. The V and J ends lost 4 bases and 5 bases respectively, with 9 bases between them. The CDR3 has 13 amino acids. CDR3 nucleotides: TGTGCCAGCAGTGTGCAGGGGCACAATGAGCAGTTCTTC. Translating gives CASSVQGHNEQFF.

The CDR3 loop is CASSLDPERSGEAFF. The CDR3 nucleotides are TGTGCCAGCAGCTTAGATCCCGAACGGAGCGGTGAAGCTTTCTTT. This chain uses TRBV11-2 with TRBJ1-1, with D unclear. CDR3 length equals 15 residues. CDR1 SGHAT and CDR2 FQNNGV come from the germline V gene. V was shortened by 0 bases and J by 7 bases, with 15 bases between the two germline ends.

V and J are TRBV9 and TRBJ2-7; the match to TRBD2 covers 7 bases. V trimming: 0 bases; J trimming: 1 base; junction bases outside the gene matches: 4. The CDR3 totals 15 residues. Germline CDR1 SGDLS, CDR2 YYNGEE. CDR3 amino acids: CASSVGQRGSYEQYF. The CDR3 DNA reads TGTGCCAGCAGCGTAGGTCAGCGGGGATCCTACGAGCAGTACTTC.

Of note for this clone: At one end the junction does not follow the germline gene, possibly because of a read error. The V and J genes are TRBV19 and TRBJ1-4; 8 positions agree with TRBD1. CDR3 length: 11 amino acids. From germline, CDR1 is LNHDA and CDR2 SQIVND (reference sequence). This CDR3 reads CASSNGTGGTF. In DNA, the CDR3 is TGTGCCAGTAGCAACGGGACAGGAGGAACCTTT.

V gene TRBV19 combines with J gene TRBJ2-5, with D possibly matching TRBD2 (6 bases). This CDR3 has 14 residues. Germline CDR1 reads LNHDA; CDR2 reads SQIVND (reference sequence). V lost 3 bases and J lost 4, with 12 bases in between. CDR3 loop: CASSMGGTRETQYF. CDR3 nucleotides: TGTGCCAGTAGTATGGGGGGAACACGAGAGACCCAGTACTTC.

This rearrangement joins TRBV29-1 to TRBJ1-2; 7 bases align to TRBD1. V shed 2 bases and J 4 bases; nucleotides not matched to a gene: 16. Germline V gives CDR1 SQVTM, CDR2 ANQGSEA. The CDR3 has 17 amino acids. In DNA, the CDR3 is TGCAGCGTTGAAAGTGGGGCAGGGGGACCACTAGGCTATGGCTACACCTTC. It translates to CSVESGAGGPLGYGYTF.